This is a list of T cell receptor beta chains from one sample in a study of T cells in narcolepsy. The table came from immunoSEQ multiplex PCR; TCRdb's copy has only in-frame clones and leaves some out. The sample contains 25,000 to 35,000 clones, 90% of which appear only once. Sequencing used CD45RA- memory CD4+ T cells from PBMCs. Every receptor here comes from a human donor with narcolepsy. CDR3s include the opening cysteine and the closing phenylalanine or tryptophan. A D gene is named only where the DNA matches it firmly. Size values are once, few and many counts, or a class for expanded clones, and some rows have none.

NA	TRBD1	TRBV27	TRBJ1-4	TGTGCCAGCAGTCCCGGACAGGAGGGAAGAGAAAAACTGTTTTTT	CASSPGQEGREKLFF
once	TRBD1	TRBV28	TRBJ1-2	TGTGCCAGCAGTTTTTACCGGGACAGGGGAAACTATGGCTACACCTTC	CASSFYRDRGNYGYTF
NA	NA	TRBV30	TRBJ1-2	TGTGCCTGGAGTGAACGCCGGACAACAAACTATGGCTACACCTTC	CAWSERRTTNYGYTF
NA	TRBD1	TRBV19	TRBJ1-2	TGTGCCAGTAGTATACGACAGGGGGCGAGCTATGGCTACACCTTC	CASSIRQGASYGYTF
NA	NA	TRBV28	TRBJ2-3	TGTGCCAGCGGCCGGGGGAGCACAGATACGCAGTATTTT	CASGRGSTDTQYF
once	NA	TRBV5-1	TRBJ1-1	TGCGCCAGCAGCTTGGCCTCAGGGGTTGGGGCTTTCTTT	CASSLASGVGAFF
NA	NA	TRBV2	TRBJ2-3	TGTGCCAGCAGTGACAATGGATTCTGGGACACAGATACGCAGTATTTT	CASSDNGFWDTDTQYF
NA	TRBD1	TRBV5-6	TRBJ1-2	TGTGCCAGCAGCCCCGTCTCGGCAGGGGGCGGCTATGGCTACACCTTC	CASSPVSAGGGYGYTF
NA	NA	TRBV5-1	TRBJ1-4	TGCGCCAGCAGCATCCGGGGGGCAGATAATGAAAAACTGTTTTTT	CASSIRGADNEKLFF
NA	NA	TRBV29-1	TRBJ1-1	TGCAGCGTTGCCGACCCTGAAGCTTTCTTT	CSVADPEAFF
NA	NA	TRBV2	TRBJ2-7	TGTGCCAGCAGTGAAAGGTACGAGCAGTACTTC	CASSERYEQYF
NA	NA	TRBV6-4	TRBJ2-1	TGTGCCAGCGTACGGGACCATTACAATGAGCAGTTCTTC	CASVRDHYNEQFF
NA	NA	TRBV7-2	TRBJ1-2	TGTGCCAGCAGCTTGGCTCTCTATGGCTACACCTTC	CASSLALYGYTF
NA	NA	TRBV19	TRBJ1-3	TGTGCCAGTAGTATCGCTCACAGCTACTCTGGAAACACCATATATTTT	CASSIAHSYSGNTIYF
few	NA	TRBV4-2	TRBJ2-3	TGTGCCAGCAGCCAAGATCGGGGCACAGATACGCAGTATTTT	CASSQDRGTDTQYF
NA	NA	TRBV4-1	TRBJ1-4	TGCGCCAGCTCTCGGGCAGAAGCTAATGAAAAACTGTTTTTT	CASSRAEANEKLFF
few	NA	TRBV9	TRBJ1-1	TGTGCCAGCAGCGCGTCGACAGCTAAGAACACTGAAGCTTTCTTT	CASSASTAKNTEAFF
once	NA	TRBV28	TRBJ1-5	TGTGCCGGGTCCGGTACACGTACTCGACTTAGCAATCAGCCCCAGCATTTT	CAGSGTRTRLSNQPQHF
NA	NA	TRBV6-6	TRBJ1-5	TGTGCCAGCAGTCTTAGCAATCAGCCCCAGCATTTT	CASSLSNQPQHF
NA	TRBD1	TRBV6-5	TRBJ1-2	TGTGCCAGCATTGAGTCAGGGGGTTTTGGCTACACCTTC	CASIESGGFGYTF
NA	NA	TRBV30	TRBJ2-7	TGTGCCTGGAGTTCTGGCGCCGAGCAGTACTTC	CAWSSGAEQYF
NA	TRBD2	TRBV5-1	TRBJ2-2	TGCGCCAGCAGCTTAAGCGGGAGGAACGGGGAGCTGTTTTTT	CASSLSGRNGELFF
NA	NA	TRBV9	TRBJ1-3	TGTGCCAGCAGCGTACAGGGTGGTGGAAACACCATATATTTT	CASSVQGGGNTIYF
NA	NA	TRBV29-1	TRBJ1-5	TGCAGCGTCCGGGACGGCAATCAGCCCCAGCATTTT	CSVRDGNQPQHF
NA	TRBD1	TRBV30	TRBJ1-6	TGTGCCTGGAGGACAGGGGGTTTTGATTCACCCCTCCACTTT	CAWRTGGFDSPLHF
NA	NA	TRBV30	TRBJ2-7	TGTGCCTGGAAGTTAGCAGGCGAGCAGTACTTC	CAWKLAGEQYF
NA	TRBD2	TRBV5-1	TRBJ2-2	TGCGCCAGCAGCGCTACTAGCGTAGTCACCGGGGAGCTGTTTTTT	CASSATSVVTGELFF
once	NA	TRBV7-2	TRBJ2-2	TGTGCCAGCAGCTTAAGGTTAAACACCGGGGAGCTGTTTTTT	CASSLRLNTGELFF
NA	NA	TRBV28	TRBJ2-1	TGTGCCAGCAGTTTAGCAATCGAGCAGTTCTTC	CASSLAIEQFF
once	NA	TRBV28	TRBJ1-5	TGTGCCGGCCGAGAAATACAGGGAATGACTAGCAATCAGCCCCAGCATTTT	CAGREIQGMTSNQPQHF
NA	NA	TRBV18	TRBJ1-1	TGTGCCAGCTCACTGGCATTGGACACTGAAGCTTTCTTT	CASSLALDTEAFF